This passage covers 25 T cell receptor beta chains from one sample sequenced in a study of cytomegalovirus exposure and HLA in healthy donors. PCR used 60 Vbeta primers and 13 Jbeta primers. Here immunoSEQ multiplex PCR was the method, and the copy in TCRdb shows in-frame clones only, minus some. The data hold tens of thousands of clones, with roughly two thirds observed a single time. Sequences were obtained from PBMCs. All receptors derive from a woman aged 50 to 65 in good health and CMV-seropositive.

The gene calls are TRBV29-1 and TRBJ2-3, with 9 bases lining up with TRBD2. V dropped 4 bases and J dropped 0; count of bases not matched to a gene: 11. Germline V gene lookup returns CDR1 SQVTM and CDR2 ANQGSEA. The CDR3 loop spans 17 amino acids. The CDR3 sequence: CSVGRAGGIPSTDTQYF. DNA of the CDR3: TGCAGCGTTGGGCGAGCGGGGGGCATCCCTAGCACAGATACGCAGTATTTT.

CDR3 in amino acids: CASSDRDGYNEQFF. Here the CDR3 DNA reads TGTGCCAGCAGCGACAGGGACGGCTACAATGAGCAGTTCTTC. The genes are TRBV9 and TRBJ2-1, with D possibly being TRBD1 (6 bases). The germline CDR1 and CDR2 sequences are SGDLS and YYNGEE. The CDR3 runs 14 residues. Trimming took off 3 bases at V and 3 bases at J, with 10 bases between the two ends.

The CDR3 spells CASSFRGASAGANEKLFF. The DNA for the CDR3 is TGTGCCAGCAGTTTCAGAGGGGCGTCAGCGGGAGCTAATGAAAAACTGTTTTTT. The chain links TRBV27 to TRBJ1-4, with D maybe TRBD1 (5 bases). The CDR3 totals 18 residues. Trimming removed 3 bases at V and 3 bases at J, with 20 bases between. Germline assignment: CDR1 MNHEY and CDR2 SMNVEV (reference sequence).

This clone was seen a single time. CDR3 coding DNA: TGTGCCAGCAGCTTCGGGACTAGCGGGGCGGATACGCAGTATTTT. Its translation is CASSFGTSGADTQYF. The rearrangement joins TRBV5-4 to TRBJ2-3, with 13 bases identical to TRBD2. The J segment lost 6 bases and the V segment lost 2 bases, leaving 3 bases of the junction unmatched. Germline loops: CDR1 SGHNT, CDR2 YYREEE (reference sequence). The CDR3 has 15 residues.

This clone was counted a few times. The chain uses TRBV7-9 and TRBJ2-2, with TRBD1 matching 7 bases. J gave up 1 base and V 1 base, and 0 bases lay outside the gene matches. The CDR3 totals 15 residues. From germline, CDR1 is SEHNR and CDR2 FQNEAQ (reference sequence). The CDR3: CASSLGQGNTGELFF. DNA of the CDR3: TGTGCCAGCAGCTTAGGACAGGGGAACACCGGGGAGCTGTTTTTT. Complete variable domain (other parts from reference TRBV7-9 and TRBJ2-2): DTGVSQNPRHKITKRGQNVTFRCDPISEHNRLYWYRQTLGQGPEFLTYFQNEAQLEKSRLLSDRFSAERPKGSFSTLEIQRTEQGDSAMYLCASSLGQGNTGELFFGEGSRLTVL.

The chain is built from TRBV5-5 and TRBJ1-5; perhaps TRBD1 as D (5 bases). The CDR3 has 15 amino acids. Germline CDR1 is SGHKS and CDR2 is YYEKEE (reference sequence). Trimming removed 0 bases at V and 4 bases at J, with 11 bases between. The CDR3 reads CASSLVQGWNQPQHF. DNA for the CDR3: TGTGCCAGCAGCTTGGTCCAGGGTTGGAATCAGCCCCAGCATTTT.

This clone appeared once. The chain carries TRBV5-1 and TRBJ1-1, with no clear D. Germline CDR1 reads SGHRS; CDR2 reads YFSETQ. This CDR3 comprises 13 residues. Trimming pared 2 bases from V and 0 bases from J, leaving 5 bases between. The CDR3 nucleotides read TGCGCCAGCAGCTTAGGAGTGAACACTGAAGCTTTCTTT. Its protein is CASSLGVNTEAFF.

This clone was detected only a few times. In DNA, the CDR3 is TGTGCCAGCAGTCTTCAGGGAAATGAGCAGTTCTTC. It encodes CASSLQGNEQFF. The chain links TRBV28 to TRBJ2-1; D perhaps matches TRBD1 (5 bases). Looked up from germline, CDR1 is MDHEN and CDR2 is SYDVKM. This CDR3 region has 12 residues. The V end lost 5 bases, the J end lost 7 bases, and 9 bases lay between the germline ends.

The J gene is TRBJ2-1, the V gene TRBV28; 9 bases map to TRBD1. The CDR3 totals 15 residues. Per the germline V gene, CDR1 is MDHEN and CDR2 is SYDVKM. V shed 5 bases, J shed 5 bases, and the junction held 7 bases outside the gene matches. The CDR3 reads CASSPGTGLHNEQFF. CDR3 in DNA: TGTGCCAGCAGTCCCGGGACAGGGCTCCACAATGAGCAGTTCTTC.

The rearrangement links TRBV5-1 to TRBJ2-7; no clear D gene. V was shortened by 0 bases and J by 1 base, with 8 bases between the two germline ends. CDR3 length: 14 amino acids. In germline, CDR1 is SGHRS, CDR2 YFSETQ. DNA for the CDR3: TGCGCCAGCAGCTTGGATTCCAGGTCCTACGAGCAGTACTTC. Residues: CASSLDSRSYEQYF.

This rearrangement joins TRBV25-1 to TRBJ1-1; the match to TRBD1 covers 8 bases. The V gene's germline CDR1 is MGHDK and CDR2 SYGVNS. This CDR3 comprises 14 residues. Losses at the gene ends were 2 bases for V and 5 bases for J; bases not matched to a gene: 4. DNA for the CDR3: TGTGCCAGCAGTGAACCCGGACAGGGTACTGAAGCTTTCTTT. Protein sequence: CASSEPGQGTEAFF.

The chain's CDR3 is CATSRDQMNTEAFF. The DNA for the CDR3 is TGTGCCACCAGCAGAGATCAGATGAACACTGAAGCTTTCTTT. The chain carries TRBV15 and TRBJ1-1; D unresolved. The germline gives CDR1 LNHNV, CDR2 YYDKDF (reference sequence). V was trimmed by 0 bases and J by 0 bases, leaving 5 bases between them. This CDR3 region has 14 residues.

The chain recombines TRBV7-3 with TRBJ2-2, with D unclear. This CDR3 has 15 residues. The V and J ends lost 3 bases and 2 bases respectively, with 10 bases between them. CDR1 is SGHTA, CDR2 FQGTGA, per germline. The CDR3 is CASSFASVNTGELFF. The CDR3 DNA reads TGTGCCAGCAGCTTCGCCAGCGTTAACACCGGGGAGCTGTTTTTT.

In nucleotides, the CDR3 is TGTGCCAGCAGCTCGGGGATCGGACCCCTTAATACAGATACGCAGTATTTT. It yields the protein CASSSGIGPLNTDTQYF. The chain carries TRBV5-6 and TRBJ2-3, with a weak D call TRBD2 (5 bases). The CDR3 spans 17 residues. Germline CDR1 is SGHDT and CDR2 is YYEEEE. Between the trimmed V and J ends, which lost 3 bases and 3 bases, there was a span of 20 bases.

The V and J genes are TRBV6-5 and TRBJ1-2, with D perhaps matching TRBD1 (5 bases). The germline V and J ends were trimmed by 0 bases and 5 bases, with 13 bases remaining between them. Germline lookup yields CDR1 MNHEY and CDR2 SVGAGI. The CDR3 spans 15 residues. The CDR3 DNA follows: TGTGCCAGCAGTTACTCTTTTGGGGCAGCTTATGGCTACACCTTC. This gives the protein CASSYSFGAAYGYTF.

The CDR3 loop reads CASSLLGATDMNTEAFF. CDR3 coding DNA: TGTGCCAGCAGCTTGTTAGGAGCTACGGACATGAACACTGAAGCTTTCTTT. This chain joins TRBV5-6 and TRBJ1-1; weak D call: TRBD1 (5 bases). The V and J ends lost 1 base and 0 bases respectively, with 16 bases between them. Germline V CDR1 and CDR2: SGHDT, YYEEEE. The CDR3 sequence is 17 residues long.

CDR3 loop: CASSVQGSTDTQYF. The DNA of the CDR3 is TGCGCCAGCAGCGTACAGGGGTCTACAGATACGCAGTATTTT. The chain couples TRBV5-1 to TRBJ2-3, with 7 bases aligning to TRBD1. Per germline, CDR1 SGHRS and CDR2 YFSETQ. Trimming took 4 bases from V and 3 from J; bases not matched to a gene: 5. The CDR3 has 14 residues.

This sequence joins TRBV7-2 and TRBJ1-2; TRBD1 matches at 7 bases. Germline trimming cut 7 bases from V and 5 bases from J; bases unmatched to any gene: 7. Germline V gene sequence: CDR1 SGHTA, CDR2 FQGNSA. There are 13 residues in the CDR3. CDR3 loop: CASIAGGVYGYTF. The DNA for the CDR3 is TGTGCCAGCATCGCAGGGGGTGTATATGGCTACACCTTC.

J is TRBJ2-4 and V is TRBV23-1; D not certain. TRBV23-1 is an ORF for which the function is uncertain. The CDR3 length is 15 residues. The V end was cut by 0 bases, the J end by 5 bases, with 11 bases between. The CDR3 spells CASSQSSKPENIQYF. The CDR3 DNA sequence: TGCGCCAGCAGTCAATCGAGTAAACCTGAAAACATTCAGTACTTC.

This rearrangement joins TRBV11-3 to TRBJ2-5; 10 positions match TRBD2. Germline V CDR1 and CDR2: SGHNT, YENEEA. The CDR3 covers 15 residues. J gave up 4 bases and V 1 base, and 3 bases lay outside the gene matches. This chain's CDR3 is CASSLGLAGPETQYF. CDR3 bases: TGTGCCAGCAGCTTAGGACTAGCGGGCCCAGAGACCCAGTACTTC.

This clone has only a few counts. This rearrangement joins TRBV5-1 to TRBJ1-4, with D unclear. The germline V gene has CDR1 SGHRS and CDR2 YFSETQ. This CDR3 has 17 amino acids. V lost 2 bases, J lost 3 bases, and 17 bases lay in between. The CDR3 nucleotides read TGCGCCAGCAGCTTCCTTCCGAGTGGGCCCTCTAATGAAAAACTGTTTTTT. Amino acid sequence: CASSFLPSGPSNEKLFF.

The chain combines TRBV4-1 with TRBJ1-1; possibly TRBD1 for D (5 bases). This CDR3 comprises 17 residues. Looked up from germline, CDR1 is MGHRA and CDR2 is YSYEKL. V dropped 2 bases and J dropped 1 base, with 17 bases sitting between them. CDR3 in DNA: TGCGCCAGCAGCCAATATTACCGCGGACACCGGAACACTGAAGCTTTCTTT. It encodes CASSQYYRGHRNTEAFF.

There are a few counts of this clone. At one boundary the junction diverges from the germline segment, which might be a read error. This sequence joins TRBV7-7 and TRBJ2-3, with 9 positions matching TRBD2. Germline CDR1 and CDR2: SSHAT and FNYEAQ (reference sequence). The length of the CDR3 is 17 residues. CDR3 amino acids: CASSPRLTSGPTDTQYF. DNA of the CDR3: TGTGCTAGCAGCCCACGCCTGACTAGCGGTCCCACAGATACGCAGTATTTT.

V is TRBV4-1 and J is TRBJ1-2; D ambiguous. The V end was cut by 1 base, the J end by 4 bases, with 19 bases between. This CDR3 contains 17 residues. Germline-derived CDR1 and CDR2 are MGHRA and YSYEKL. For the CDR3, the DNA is TGCGCCAGCAGCCAAGTTGCGTGGGAGCGGCGTTTCTATGGCTACACCTTC. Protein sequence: CASSQVAWERRFYGYTF.

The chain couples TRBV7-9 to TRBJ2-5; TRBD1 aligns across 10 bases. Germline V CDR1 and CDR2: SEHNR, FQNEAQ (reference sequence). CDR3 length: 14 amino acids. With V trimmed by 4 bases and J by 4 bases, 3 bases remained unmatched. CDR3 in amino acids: CASSWGQGRETQYF. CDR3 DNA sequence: TGTGCCAGCAGCTGGGGACAGGGGAGAGAGACCCAGTACTTC.